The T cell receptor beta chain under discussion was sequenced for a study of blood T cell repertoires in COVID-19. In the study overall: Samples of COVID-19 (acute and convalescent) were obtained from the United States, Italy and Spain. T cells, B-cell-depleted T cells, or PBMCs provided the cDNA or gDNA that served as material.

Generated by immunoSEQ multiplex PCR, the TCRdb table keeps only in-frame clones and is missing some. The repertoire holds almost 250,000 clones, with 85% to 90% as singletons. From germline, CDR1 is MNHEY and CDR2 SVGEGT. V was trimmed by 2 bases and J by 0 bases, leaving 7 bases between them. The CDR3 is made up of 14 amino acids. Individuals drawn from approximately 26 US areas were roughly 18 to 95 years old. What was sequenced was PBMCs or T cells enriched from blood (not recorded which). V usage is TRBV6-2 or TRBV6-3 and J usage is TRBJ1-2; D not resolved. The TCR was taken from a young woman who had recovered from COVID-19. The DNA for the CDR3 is TGTGCCAGCAGTTACGCTCGGGCTAACTATGGCTACACCTTC. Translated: CASSYARANYGYTF.